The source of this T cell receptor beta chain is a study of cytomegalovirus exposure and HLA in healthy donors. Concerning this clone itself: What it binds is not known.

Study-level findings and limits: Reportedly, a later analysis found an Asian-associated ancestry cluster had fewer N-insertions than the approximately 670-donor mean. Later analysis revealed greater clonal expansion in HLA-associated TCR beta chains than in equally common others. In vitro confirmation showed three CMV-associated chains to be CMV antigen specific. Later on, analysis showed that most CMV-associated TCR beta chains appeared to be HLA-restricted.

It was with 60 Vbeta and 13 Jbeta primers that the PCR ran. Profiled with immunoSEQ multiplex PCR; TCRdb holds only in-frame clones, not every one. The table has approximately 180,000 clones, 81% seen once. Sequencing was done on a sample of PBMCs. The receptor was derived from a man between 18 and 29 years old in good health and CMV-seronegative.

The CDR3 DNA is TGTGCCAGCAGCTTAGCTTATTCCCCCTCCTACAATGAGCAGTTCTTC. Protein sequence: CASSLAYSPSYNEQFF. The J gene is TRBJ2-1, the V gene TRBV7-2; D unclear. With 0 bases removed from V and 0 bases from J, the gap between germline ends came to 9 bases. There are 16 residues in the CDR3. Germline V gene data show CDR1 as SGHTA and CDR2 as FQGNSA.